This T cell receptor beta chain was sequenced during a study of cytomegalovirus exposure and HLA in healthy donors. Regarding the study as a whole: A later analysis, which compared TCR beta chains of equal frequency, found the HLA-associated ones more clonally expanded. Most TCRs appeared rarely, but some public TCRs recurred in many donors.

A multiplex PCR was run with 60 Vbeta primers and 13 Jbeta primers. The repertoire was sequenced with immunoSEQ multiplex PCR; TCRdb's copy has only in-frame clones and lacks some. The table includes 140,000 to 150,000 clones, about four fifths detected once. CDR1 and CDR2 from the germline V gene are SGHRS and YFSETQ. V lost 4 bases, J lost 10 bases, and 17 bases lay in between. The CDR3 runs to 14 residues. A remark on this clone: Its matching antigen is unknown.

V and J are TRBV5-1 and TRBJ1-4; D might be TRBD1 (6 bases). The specimen sequenced was PBMCs. The receptor was isolated from a man in his forties in good health and CMV-seronegative. The CDR3 DNA reads TGCGCCAGCAGCCCGGACGGGGGGGCTAGAAAACTGTTTTTT. This codes for CASSPDGGARKLFF.